Listed below are T cell receptor beta chains from one sample, sequenced in a study of T cells in Graves' hyperthyroidism and ophthalmopathy. TCRdb reprocessed the multiplex PCR reads with MiXCR, giving one entry per CDR3 protein. The sample has approximately 600,000 distinct CDR3 sequences, about 15% seen once. Sequences were obtained from blood. The source is a woman aged 25 to 39 with Graves' hyperthyroidism that later progressed to Graves' ophthalmopathy. The CDR3 runs from the conserved cysteine through the conserved F or W.

J | V | CDR3
TRBJ2-1 | TRBV5-1 | CASRRRDLYDEQFF
TRBJ2-7 | TRBV20-1 | CSARDHYEAYEQYF
TRBJ2-6 | TRBV6-5 | CASSYPGNSGANVLTF
TRBJ1-2 | TRBV6-1 | CASSPGSVQGAGYGYTF
TRBJ2-3 | TRBV5-1 | CASSLTGPTAPTDTQYF
TRBJ2-3 | TRBV6-2/TRBV6-3 | CASIPDDRLTDTQYF
TRBJ2-7 | TRBV7-2 | CAWTPLGTGAYEQYF
TRBJ2-2 | TRBV12-5 | CASGLVLGSTGELFF
TRBJ2-7 | TRBV28 | CASTSLYEQYF
TRBJ1-2 | TRBV24-1 | CATSGQFYGYTF
TRBJ2-7 | TRBV27 | CASSFRTSGSPYEQYF
TRBJ1-1 | TRBV5-1 | CASSSPRGQAFF
TRBJ2-1 | TRBV19 | CASSITPGLAGGGEQFF
TRBJ2-7 | TRBV6-5 | CASSYGQHLSRGEQYF
TRBJ1-2 | TRBV7-9 | CASSFNPYTDGYTF
TRBJ2-1 | TRBV5-1 | CASSLAGTSGFSYNEQFF
TRBJ2-3 | TRBV28 | CASSLGTRAYTQYF
TRBJ1-1 | TRBV30 | CAWSKGQGDFNEAFF
TRBJ1-5 | TRBV19 | CASSIDLTSMDRRRQPQHF
TRBJ2-5 | TRBV11-2 | CASSLGGLPETQYF
TRBJ2-5 | TRBV5-5 | CASSSLAGHQETQYF
TRBJ2-1 | TRBV20-1 | CSAIPPVRAGNNEQFF
TRBJ1-2 | TRBV4-1 | CASSHKEGVDDGYTF
TRBJ1-5 | TRBV20-1 | CSASPEGTQPQHF
TRBJ2-7 | TRBV20-1 | CSAEGGLGSYEQYF
TRBJ2-1 | TRBV19 | CASSPSKRRGYNEQFF
TRBJ2-7 | TRBV6-2/TRBV6-3 | CASSYGGSRFYEQYF
TRBJ1-4 | TRBV19 | CASSRTVGTNEKLFF
TRBJ1-4 | TRBV6-6 | CASSYSEEKLFF
TRBJ2-1 | TRBV24-1 | CATSDRTGLDEQFF
TRBJ1-1 | TRBV5-5 | CASSFEGDMNTEAFF
TRBJ2-5 | TRBV4-2 | CASSQGQEGETQYF
TRBJ2-2 | TRBV6-2/TRBV6-3 | CASRGDVVGPTEELFF
TRBJ1-1 | TRBV7-9 | CASSSTLFEAFF
TRBJ1-4 | TRBV7-2 | CASSREKGQGQEKLFF